This TCR beta chain was sequenced in a study of cytomegalovirus exposure and HLA in healthy donors (dated by TCRdb to about 2017). Turning to the overall study: An earlier analysis of around 600 of the donors reported 250 to 350 Gb of sequence data and 100 million to 130 million unique TCR beta sequences from roughly 200 million T cells. In the later analysis, no new phenotypic data were used to find candidate immune exposures; instead, reliance was placed on TCR beta sequences and their occurrence across donors. Alongside the repertoire data, information on donor age, sex, ethnicity and CMV serostatus was compiled. Along with the approximately 670-subject first cohort, a separate validation cohort of around 120 different subjects was used. In an earlier analysis of over 550 of the donors, high-throughput TCR beta sequencing was used to judge whether each TCR beta V gene segment behaved as functional or pseudogenic. Every discovery cohort repertoire had been produced on one sequencing platform. The study aimed to test whether cataloging public T cell receptors could reveal signatures of past pathogen exposure. Roughly 310 gigabases of sequencing data and tens of millions of unique TCR sequences were included in an early release covering 550 to 800 HLA-typed donors. HLA typing covered class I and class II loci at four-digit resolution. A later analysis re-analyzed previously published TCR beta repertoires from 550 to 700 donors and added high-resolution HLA genotyping to study TCR occurrence patterns. The T cell repertoires of 666 subjects were profiled by immunosequencing and related to cytomegalovirus serostatus. In a later genetic analysis, genome-wide SNP genotypes for about 65% of the 666 donors were used, and that subset was treated as a discovery cohort. To predict cytomegalovirus infection status, the study combined high-throughput TCR immunosequencing, statistical association of individual TCRs with disease status, and machine learning. Of the 398 genotyped donors, 65% to 90% fell in the genetic ancestry cluster associated with self-reported Caucasian donors. Typing coverage differed by locus: A, B, C, DRB1 and DQB1 were typed in about 620-630 donors, DQA1 in 522, DPA1 in over 600, and DPB1 in 450 to 480. Because of strong linkage in the cohort, 4 to 6 DR-DQ haplotypes were treated as single units for association and clustering. Across some 400 genotyped donors of the cohort, an average of roughly 200,000 unique TCR beta nucleotide sequences per donor were sequenced, and around 19% of those sequences were non-productive.

What the work shows at the level of the full study, not this receptor alone: In a later analysis, several top co-occurrence clusters were reported to appear linked to parvovirus B19, influenza, CMV and Epstein-Barr virus. According to a later analysis, TCR association rates differed among HLA loci, with DRB1 alleles showing the most associated TCRs and HLA-C alleles showing the fewest. A further reported finding was that TCR beta sequences accurately predicted the HLA-A and HLA-B alleles for most subjects in the first cohort. In a later genetic analysis, a missense DCLRE1C variant was associated with V-gene and J-gene trimming of TCR beta chains, and the association was replicated in an independent cohort. According to a later analysis, most CMV-associated TCR beta chains appeared to be HLA-restricted, and the HLA associations seemed to be driven largely by CMV exposure. In a later analysis, around 17,000 TCR beta sequences were associated with specific HLA alleles at a false discovery rate of 0.05. This cohort had only TCR beta chains sequenced, and the lack of alpha or paired-chain data limited which features could be detected. It was suggested by the authors that the approach could potentially be generalized to other disease states and immunological phenotypes. Linkage disequilibrium might explain the correlated functional status among segregating V segments, but an unknown experimental factor could not be ruled out. Strong co-occurrence of HLA alleles, especially DR and DQ, made assigning TCR associations to individual alleles difficult. The only immune exposure information available for the cohort was CMV serostatus. Because HLA typing was unavailable for some donors at each locus, only the typed subset was used in association tests. A later analysis found that HLA-associated TCR beta chains were more clonally expanded and had lower generation probabilities than equally common non-associated chains. A group of highly shared sequence variants was considered likely to be a technical artifact of the sequencing pipeline. In an earlier analysis of around 600 of the donors, most TCR beta V segments appeared in productive rearrangements about 90% or about 30% of the time, broadly matching IMGT annotations. A later genetic analysis reported fewer N-insertions in productive TCRs among donors in an Asian-associated ancestry cluster than the roughly 620-donor mean. Because counts were too low, 15 to 20 rarely observed V segments, including chromosome 9 orphons, were excluded from the earlier analysis of about 500 of the donors. In vitro tests confirmed that a few of the cytomegalovirus-associated TCR beta chains recognize cytomegalovirus antigens. Sequencing depth was assumed to be roughly uniform across donors in the presence/absence analyses, though that assumption may not hold. The 87-base-pair reads could not distinguish some IMGT-functional V segments, including TRBV6-2 and TRBV6-3, so those segments were excluded. Most TCR sequences were observed very rarely across donors, whereas some public TCRs were present in many individuals. The study gave a list of about 160 TCR beta chains associated with cytomegalovirus. The classifier was reported to diagnose cytomegalovirus status with high specificity and sensitivity in both the original cohort and the validation cohort.

This clone was detected only a few times. What antigen it recognizes has not been identified. There are no base qualities to consult, and no much larger clone falls within one base. Counted from cysteine to phenylalanine, this CDR3 has 15 amino acids. The read is trimmed to its CDR3 DNA, 45 bases read in frame from base 1. CDR1 and CDR2 are read off the germline V gene as MNHEY and SVGAGI. Germline trimming: 8 bases from V, 4 bases from J; junction bases outside gene matches: 11. The cohort comprised under 700 healthy bone marrow donors. All cohort members were sampled while nominally healthy, although unrecorded immune exposures were likely present. The donor was CMV seronegative and belonged to the group of several hundred seronegative cohort members. Each donor provided a peripheral blood sample, and peripheral blood mononuclear cells were used for TCR beta sequencing. The Qiagen DNeasy Blood Extraction Kit was used to extract genomic DNA from the blood cell samples.

Receptor libraries were prepared by the immunoSEQ multiplex PCR assay. For the multiplex PCR, a mixture combining 60 forward primers for TCR Vbeta segments and 13 reverse primers for TCR Jbeta segments was used. A multiplex PCR assay on genomic DNA amplified the CDR3 region of rearranged TCR beta genes. The amplified TCR beta libraries were sequenced on the Illumina HiSeq System as 87-base-pair reads. Regarding the original processing steps: A later analysis tallied roughly 80 million unique TCR beta chains across the 660 or so repertoires, and about 10 million of those chains were shared by two or more donors. Raw reads were error-corrected and collapsed into unique sequences with a nearest-neighbor algorithm that merged closely related sequences to remove PCR and sequencing errors. CDR3 sequences were aligned to IMGT reference sequences to assign V, D and J gene segments. For a sequence to be retained, a match of at least six nucleotides to both a V gene segment and a J gene segment was required. A rearrangement counted as productive if the CDR3 had no stop codons and remained in frame with V and J, and every other rearrangement counted as non-productive. CDR3 was defined by IMGT convention, running from the second conserved V-encoded cysteine to the conserved J-encoded phenylalanine. The earlier analysis of about 620 of the donors excluded sequences that lacked an unambiguous match to a single V gene segment. In an earlier analysis of several hundred of the donors, a V segment was called functional when productive rearrangements were above 56.7%, and segregating when the standard deviation between donors exceeded 5%. A statistical classification framework was built for diagnosing cytomegalovirus status from the catalog of TCR beta chain sequences. V and J gene assignment, in a later analysis, came from comparing TCR nucleotide sequences with IMGT/GENE-DB human TR gene sequences. In a later analysis, CDR3 sequences and most-parsimonious VDJ recombination scenarios were assigned using the TCRdist pipeline. In a later analysis, every TCR beta chain was defined by the combination of its CDR3 amino acid sequence and its V-gene family, and reads without a unique V-gene family were dropped. A later analysis removed several hundred highly shared, low-generation-probability nucleotide sequences to deal with suspected cross-contamination and a sequencing artifact. For each public chain, a later analysis derived a clonal expansion index from normalized ranks of inferred template counts within each repertoire. In a later analysis, generation probabilities were computed using a VDJ recombination model fitted to out-of-frame rearrangements, and the results were checked against IGoR. A later analysis scored TCR-TCR, TCR-HLA and TCR-CMV co-occurrence with hypergeometric tests, applying a repertoire-size bias correction to TCR pairs. False discovery rates were estimated in a later analysis by permuting HLA or CMV assignments 20 times. A later analysis grouped co-occurring TCRs with DBSCAN, adding TCRdist sequence similarity when clustering within HLA-allele-positive subsets. For co-occurrence clustering, repertoires with fewer than 30,000 or more than 120,000 public chains were excluded, along with roughly 5 repertoires with anomalous nucleotide sharing. TCRdb stores this immuneACCESS table with in-frame sequences only. Part of the clones is absent; in the studies checked, under half of the shortfall reflects unresolved V genes, and no reason is known for the rest. The DNA was the basis for D and trimming; V, J and clone size are from that table. This sample is represented by about 190,000 clones; 85% to 90% of them were singletons. The ten largest clones take up 1% to 1.5% of the sample.

Sequenced input: PBMCs. The receptor comes from a man aged 30-40 years in good health and CMV-seronegative. The V gene is TRBV6-5 and the J gene is TRBJ1-3; TRBD1 fits 7 bases in the junction. The CDR3 protein is CASSESGGKGNTIYF. The nucleotide sequence reads as follows: TGTGCCAGCTCGGAATCAGGGGGAAAAGGAAACACCATATATTTT.